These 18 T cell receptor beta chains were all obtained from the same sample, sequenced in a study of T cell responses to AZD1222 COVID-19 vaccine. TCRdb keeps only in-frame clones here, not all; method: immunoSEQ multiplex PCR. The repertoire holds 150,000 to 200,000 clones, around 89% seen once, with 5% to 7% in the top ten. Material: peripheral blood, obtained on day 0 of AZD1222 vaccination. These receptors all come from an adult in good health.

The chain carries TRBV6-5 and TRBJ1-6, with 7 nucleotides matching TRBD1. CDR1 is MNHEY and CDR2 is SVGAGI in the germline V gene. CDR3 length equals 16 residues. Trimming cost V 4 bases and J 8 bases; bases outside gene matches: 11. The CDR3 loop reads CASSSQTGSGDSPLHF. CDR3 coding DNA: TGTGCCAGCAGTTCCCAGACAGGGTCCGGGGATTCACCCCTCCACTTT.

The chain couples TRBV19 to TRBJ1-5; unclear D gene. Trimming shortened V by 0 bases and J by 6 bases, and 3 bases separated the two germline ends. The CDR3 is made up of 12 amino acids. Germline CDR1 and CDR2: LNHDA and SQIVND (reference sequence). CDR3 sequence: CASSIEGQPQHF. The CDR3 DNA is TGTGCCAGTAGTATAGAGGGTCAGCCCCAGCATTTT.

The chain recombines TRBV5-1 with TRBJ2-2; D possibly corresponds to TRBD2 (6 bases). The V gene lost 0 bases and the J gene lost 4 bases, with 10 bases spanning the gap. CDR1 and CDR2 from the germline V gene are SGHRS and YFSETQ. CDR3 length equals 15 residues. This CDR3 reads CASSLGLDSTGELFF. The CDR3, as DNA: TGCGCCAGCAGCTTGGGACTAGATAGCACCGGGGAGCTGTTTTTT.

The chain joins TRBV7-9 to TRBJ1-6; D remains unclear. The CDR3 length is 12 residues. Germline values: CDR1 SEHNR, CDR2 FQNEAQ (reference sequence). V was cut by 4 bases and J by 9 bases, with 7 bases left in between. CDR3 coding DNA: TGTGCCAGCAGCTCCAGGACTTCACCCCTCCACTTT. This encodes CASSSRTSPLHF.

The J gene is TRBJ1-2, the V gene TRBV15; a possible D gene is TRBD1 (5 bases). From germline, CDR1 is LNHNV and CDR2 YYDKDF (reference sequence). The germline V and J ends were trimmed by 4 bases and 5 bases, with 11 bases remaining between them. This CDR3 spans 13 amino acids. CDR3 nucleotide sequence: TGTGCCACCAGCAATCGGGGGACTTATGGCTACACCTTC. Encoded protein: CATSNRGTYGYTF.

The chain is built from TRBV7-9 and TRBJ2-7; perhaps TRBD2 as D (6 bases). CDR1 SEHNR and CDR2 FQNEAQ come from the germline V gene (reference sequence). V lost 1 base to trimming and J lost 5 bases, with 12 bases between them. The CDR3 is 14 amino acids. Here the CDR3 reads CASSLDGLRDEQYF. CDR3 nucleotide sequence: TGTGCCAGCAGCTTAGACGGACTACGAGACGAGCAGTACTTC. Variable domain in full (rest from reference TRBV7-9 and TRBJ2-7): DTGVSQNPRHKITKRGQNVTFRCDPISEHNRLYWYRQTLGQGPEFLTYFQNEAQLEKSRLLSDRFSAERPKGSFSTLEIQRTEQGDSAMYLCASSLDGLRDEQYFGPGTRLTVT.

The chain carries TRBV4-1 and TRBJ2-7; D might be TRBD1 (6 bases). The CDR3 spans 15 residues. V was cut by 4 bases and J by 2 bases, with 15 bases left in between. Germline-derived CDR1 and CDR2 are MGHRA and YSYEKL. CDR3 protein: CASSPWTEAAYEQYF. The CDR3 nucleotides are TGCGCCAGCAGCCCATGGACAGAAGCTGCCTACGAGCAGTACTTC.

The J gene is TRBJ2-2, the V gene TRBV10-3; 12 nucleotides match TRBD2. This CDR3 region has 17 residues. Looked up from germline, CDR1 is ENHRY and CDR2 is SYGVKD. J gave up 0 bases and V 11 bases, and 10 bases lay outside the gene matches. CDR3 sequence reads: CAVKPTSGGPNTGELFF. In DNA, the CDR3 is TGTGCCGTCAAACCGACTAGCGGGGGTCCGAACACCGGGGAGCTGTTTTTT.

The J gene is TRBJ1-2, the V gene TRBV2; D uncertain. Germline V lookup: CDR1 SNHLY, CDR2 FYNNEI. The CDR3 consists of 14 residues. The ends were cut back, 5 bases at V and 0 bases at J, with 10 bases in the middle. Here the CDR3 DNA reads TGTGCCAGCAGTATGGCAGTAGCTAACTATGGCTACACCTTC. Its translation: CASSMAVANYGYTF.

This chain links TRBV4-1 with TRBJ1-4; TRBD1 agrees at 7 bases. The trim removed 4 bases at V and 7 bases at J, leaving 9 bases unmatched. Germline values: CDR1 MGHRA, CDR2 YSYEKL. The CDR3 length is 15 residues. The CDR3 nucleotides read TGCGCCAGCAGCCTTGGGACAGCGAATCTTGAAAAACTGTTTTTT. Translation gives CASSLGTANLEKLFF.

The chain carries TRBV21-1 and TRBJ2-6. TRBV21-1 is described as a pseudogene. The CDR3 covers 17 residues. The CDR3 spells CASSKAPGRSGANVLTF. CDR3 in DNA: TGTGCCAGCAGCAAAGCGCCAGGACGCTCTGGGGCCAACGTCCTGACTTTC.

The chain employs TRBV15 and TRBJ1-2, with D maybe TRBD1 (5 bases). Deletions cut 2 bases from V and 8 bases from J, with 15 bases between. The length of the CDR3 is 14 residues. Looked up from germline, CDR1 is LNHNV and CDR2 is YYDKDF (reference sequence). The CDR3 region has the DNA TGTGCCACCAGCAGAAGCGATGGGGACGGAGGCTACACCTTC. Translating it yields CATSRSDGDGGYTF.

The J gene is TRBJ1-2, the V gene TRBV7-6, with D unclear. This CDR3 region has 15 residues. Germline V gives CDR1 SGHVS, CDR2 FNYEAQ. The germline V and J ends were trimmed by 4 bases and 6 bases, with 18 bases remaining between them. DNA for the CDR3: TGTGCCAGCAGCTCCGGACCCACGGGGATGGATGGCTACACCTTC. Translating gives CASSSGPTGMDGYTF. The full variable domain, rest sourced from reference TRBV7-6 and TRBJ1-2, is GAGVSQSPRYKVTKRGQDVALRCDPISGHVSLYWYRQALGQGPEFLTYFNYEAQQDKSGLPNDRFSAERPEGSISTLTIQRTEQRDSAMYRCASSSGPTGMDGYTFGSGTRLTVV.

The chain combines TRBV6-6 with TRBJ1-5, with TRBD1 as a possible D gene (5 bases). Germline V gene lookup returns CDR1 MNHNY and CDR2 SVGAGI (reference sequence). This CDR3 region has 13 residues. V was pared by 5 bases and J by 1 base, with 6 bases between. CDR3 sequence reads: CASSRDSNQPQHF. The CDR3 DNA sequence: TGTGCCAGCAGTAGGGACAGCAATCAGCCCCAGCATTTT.

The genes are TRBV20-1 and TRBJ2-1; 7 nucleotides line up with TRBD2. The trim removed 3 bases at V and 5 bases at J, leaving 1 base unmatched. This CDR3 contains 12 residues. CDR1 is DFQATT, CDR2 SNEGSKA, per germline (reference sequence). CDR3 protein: CSASLADNEQFF. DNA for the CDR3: TGCAGTGCTAGTCTAGCGGACAATGAGCAGTTCTTC.

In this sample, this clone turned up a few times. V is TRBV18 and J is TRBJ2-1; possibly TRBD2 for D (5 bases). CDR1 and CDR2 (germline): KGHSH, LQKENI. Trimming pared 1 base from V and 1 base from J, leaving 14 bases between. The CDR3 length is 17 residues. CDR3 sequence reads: CASSPQEAGMSYNEQFF. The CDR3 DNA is TGTGCCAGCTCACCACAGGAGGCCGGGATGTCCTACAATGAGCAGTTCTTC.

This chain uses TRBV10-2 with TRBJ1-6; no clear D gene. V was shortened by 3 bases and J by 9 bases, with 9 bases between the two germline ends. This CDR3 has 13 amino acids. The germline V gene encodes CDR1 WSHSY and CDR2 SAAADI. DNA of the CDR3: TGCGCCAGCAGTGAACAAGTACGTTCACCCCTCCACTTT. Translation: CASSEQVRSPLHF.

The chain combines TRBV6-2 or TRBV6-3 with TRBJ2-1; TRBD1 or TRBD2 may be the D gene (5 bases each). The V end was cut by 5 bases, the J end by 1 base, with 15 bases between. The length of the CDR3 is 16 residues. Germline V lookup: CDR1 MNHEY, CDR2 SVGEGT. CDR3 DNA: TGTGCCAGCAGTCCAGGGACGCCCGTATCCTACAATGAGCAGTTCTTC. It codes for CASSPGTPVSYNEQFF.